This T cell receptor (beta chain) was retrieved from a study of neurological immune-mediated disorders. This clonotype occurred many times. Per the germline V gene, CDR1 is SGDLS and CDR2 is YYNGEE. This CDR3 has 14 residues. The V end was cut by 4 bases, the J end by 1 base, with 11 bases between. In TCRdb, the 5' RACE reads were re-called with MiXCR into one record per CDR3 protein. This table holds tens of thousands of distinct CDR3 sequences, 4% to 6% found once. The clonotype comes from a man aged 18 to 29 with multiple sclerosis. Input material: PBMCs. This chain joins TRBV9 and TRBJ1-1; D ambiguous. DNA of the CDR3: TGTGCCAGCAGCACGCTGGACGGGAACACTGAAGCTTTCTTT. It codes for CASSTLDGNTEAFF.